This T cell receptor beta chain derives from a study of T-cell memory formation after mild COVID-19. Across the study: Clusters of TCRs were largely donor specific.

The CDR3 extends over 14 amino acids. Looked up from germline, CDR1 is DFQATT and CDR2 is SNEGSKA (reference sequence). With V trimmed by 3 bases and J by 6 bases, 3 bases remained unmatched. 5'RACE with constant-segment primers built TCRalpha and TCRbeta cDNA libraries with UMIs. TCRdb reanalysed the 5' RACE reads using MiXCR and keeps one entry per CDR3 protein. The data contain about 190,000 distinct CDR3 sequences, approximately 20% of them singletons. The chain uses TRBV20-1 and TRBJ1-6, with 9 positions matching TRBD1. The clonotype was recovered from an adult woman who had mild COVID-19 (a few samples of this study predate the infection). Cell type and time point are not known. Sequenced material: PBMCs or a T cell subset sorted from them (not recorded which). The CDR3 protein is CSARDRGGNSPLHF. DNA for the CDR3: TGCAGTGCTAGGGACAGGGGCGGTAATTCACCCCTCCACTTT.